The 32 T cell receptor beta chains below were found in one sample sequenced in a study of shared clonotypes between healthy human individuals. Generated by immunoSEQ multiplex PCR, the TCRdb table keeps only in-frame clones and is missing some. This table has about 1 million clones, approximately 70% appearing once. The specimen sequenced was memory CD4+ T cells sorted from blood. Specified subset: CD45RA-negative fraction. The origin of the receptors is a man aged 18 to 29 in good health.

A word on this clone: A read error may produce the germline difference seen at one junction end. V is TRBV28 and J is TRBJ2-7, with D perhaps matching TRBD2 (5 bases). CDR1 and CDR2 from the germline V gene are MDHEN and SYDVKM. The CDR3 sequence is 12 residues long. In nucleotides, the CDR3 is TGTGCCAGCAGAGAGGGCCAAGCGGACGTGCGCTTC. Translation: CASREGQADVRF.

This clone appeared a single time. The V gene is TRBV15, the J gene TRBJ1-1, with D hard to call. This CDR3 spans 14 amino acids. V lost 0 bases and J lost 3, with 8 bases in between. The V gene's germline CDR1 is LNHNV and CDR2 YYDKDF (reference sequence). The chain's CDR3 is CATSRDRVDTEAFF. CDR3 DNA sequence: TGTGCCACCAGCAGAGATAGGGTGGACACTGAAGCTTTCTTT.

Here the CDR3 DNA reads TGTGCTAGTGGTTTGGGTTCCGGGACAGGGATTAATGAGCAGTTCTTC. It translates to CASGLGSGTGINEQFF. The chain links TRBV12-5 to TRBJ2-1, with TRBD1 matching over 9 bases. Trimming took 1 base from V and 7 from J; bases not matched to a gene: 8. The CDR3 is 16 residues long. Per the germline V gene, CDR1 is LGHNT and CDR2 is FRNRAP. The full variable domain, completed using reference TRBV12-5 and TRBJ2-1, is DARVTQTPRHKVTEMGQEVTMRCQPILGHNTVFWYRQTMMQGLELLAYFRNRAPLDDSGMPKDRFSAEMPDATLATLKIQPSEPRDSAVYFCASGLGSGTGINEQFFGPGTRLTVL.

The chain couples TRBV6-5 to TRBJ1-6; TRBD1 matches 9 bases. This CDR3 is built from 15 residues. Germline V gene lookup returns CDR1 MNHEY and CDR2 SVGAGI. V dropped 4 bases and J dropped 7; count of bases not matched to a gene: 5. The CDR3 DNA reads as TGTGCCAGCAGTTCGGGACAGGGTGGGAATTCACCCCTCCACTTT. Its translation: CASSSGQGGNSPLHF.

For this clone: A read error is possible here, since a much larger clone lies one base away. The V call is TRBV5-4, the J call TRBJ1-1; D remains unclear. CDR3 length equals 12 residues. The germline V gene encodes CDR1 SGHNT and CDR2 YYREEE (reference sequence). Deletions cut 4 bases from V and 0 bases from J, with 4 bases between. CDR3 in DNA: TGTGCCAGCAGCCGGATGAACACTGAAGCTTTCTTT. It specifies CASSRMNTEAFF.

CDR3 sequence (DNA): TGCACCAGCAGCCTAAGGACTAGCGGGGAAGATACGCAGTATTTT. It encodes CTSSLRTSGEDTQYF. V and J are TRBV1 and TRBJ2-3; no check of the table's D call, TRBD2, against the DNA was made. TRBV1 is a listed pseudogene. The CDR3 is 15 amino acids.

V is TRBV19 and J is TRBJ1-2; 7 bases fit TRBD1. CDR1 is LNHDA, CDR2 SQIVND, per germline (reference sequence). Germline trimming cut 7 bases from V and 9 bases from J; bases unmatched to any gene: 11. This CDR3 contains 13 residues. The CDR3 loop reads CASTSGQKVRYTF. The CDR3, as DNA: TGTGCCAGTACCTCGGGACAGAAAGTCCGCTACACCTTC.

The chain uses TRBV2 and TRBJ1-5, with TRBD1 as a possible D gene (5 bases). The CDR3 length is 17 residues. CDR1 SNHLY and CDR2 FYNNEI come from the germline V gene. Trimming took off 0 bases at V and 1 base at J, with 13 bases between the two ends. The CDR3, as DNA: TGTGCCAGCAGTGAAGCGCGCGGGGCGAGGAGCAATCAGCCCCAGCATTTT. Its protein product is CASSEARGARSNQPQHF.

This clone was seen a handful of times. DNA of the CDR3: TGTGCCAGCAAAATCCAGGGTTCCCCGAACACCGGGGAGCTGTTTTTT. Its protein is CASKIQGSPNTGELFF. The rearrangement joins TRBV19 to TRBJ2-2, with D possibly TRBD1 on 5 matching bases. Deletions cut 9 bases from V and 0 bases from J, with 17 bases between. The CDR3 is made up of 16 amino acids. In germline, CDR1 is LNHDA, CDR2 SQIVND (reference sequence).

In the case of this clone: Other DNA sequences from this sample encode an identical CDR3 as well. The chain joins TRBV7-3 to TRBJ1-2; D is possibly TRBD1 (6 bases). This CDR3 spans 13 amino acids. The V gene lost 6 bases and the J gene lost 2 bases, with 10 bases spanning the gap. Germline CDR1 is SGHTA and CDR2 is FQGTGA. CDR3 coding DNA: TGTGCCAGCAGTCCTGGACAGAACTATGGCTACACCTTC. This codes for CASSPGQNYGYTF.

The V call is TRBV6-6, the J call TRBJ2-7; 7 bases fit TRBD1. Germline trimming cut 5 bases from V and 2 bases from J; bases unmatched to any gene: 3. CDR1 and CDR2 from the germline V gene are MNHNY and SVGAGI (reference sequence). This CDR3 region has 13 residues. The CDR3, as DNA: TGTGCCAGCAGTCTAGGGACAGCCTACGAGCAGTACTTC. It is translated as CASSLGTAYEQYF.

The chain couples TRBV6-1 to TRBJ1-2; the D is unclear. Germline V gives CDR1 MNHNS, CDR2 SASEGT. The CDR3 loop spans 12 amino acids. Trimming stripped 9 bases from V and 0 bases from J, with 8 bases between. Here the CDR3 reads CASTNANYGYTF. Written as DNA, the CDR3 is TGTGCCAGTACAAACGCTAACTATGGCTACACCTTC.

V and J are TRBV28 and TRBJ2-1, with D possibly being TRBD1 (5 bases). The CDR3 has 13 amino acids. Between the trimmed V and J ends, which lost 7 bases and 11 bases, there was a span of 18 bases. CDR1 MDHEN and CDR2 SYDVKM come from the germline V gene. The CDR3 loop reads CASTQGAFGKQFF. The CDR3, as DNA: TGTGCCAGCACCCAAGGGGCTTTTGGAAAGCAGTTCTTC. The whole variable domain, filled in from reference TRBV28 and TRBJ2-1, reads DVKVTQSSRYLVKRTGEKVFLECVQDMDHENMFWYRQDPGLGLRLIYFSYDVKMKEKGDIPEGYSVSREKKERFSLILESASTNQTSMYLCASTQGAFGKQFFGPGTRLTVL.

This clone was recorded at least ten times. This sequence joins TRBV28 and TRBJ2-2; D perhaps matches TRBD1 (5 bases). CDR3 length: 14 residues. V was clipped by 5 bases and J by 2 bases, with 9 bases between them. CDR1 and CDR2 from the germline V gene are MDHEN and SYDVKM. CDR3: CASSQQDNTGELFF. As DNA, the CDR3 is TGTGCCAGCAGTCAACAGGATAACACCGGGGAGCTGTTTTTT.

The table lists this clone with a count of one. The chain carries TRBV7-2 and TRBJ2-1, with no clear D. Per the germline V gene, CDR1 is SGHTA and CDR2 is FQGNSA. V shed 5 bases and J shed 5 bases, with 4 bases lying between them. This CDR3 is 11 amino acids long. The CDR3 reads CASSPDNEQFF. The CDR3 nucleotides are TGTGCCAGCAGCCCGGACAATGAGCAGTTCTTC.

The chain combines TRBV5-4 with TRBJ2-7, with D unresolved. V shed 0 bases and J shed 6 bases, with 10 bases lying between them. Germline V gene data show CDR1 as SGHNT and CDR2 as YYREEE (reference sequence). The CDR3 runs to 13 residues. CDR3 loop: CASSLDRSREQYF. CDR3 in DNA: TGTGCCAGCAGCTTGGACAGATCGCGCGAGCAGTACTTC.

This clone was picked up a small number of times. At the DNA level, this CDR3 is encoded by other sequences in the same sample as well. The rearrangement links TRBV29-1 to TRBJ1-1; 7 bases align to TRBD1. Trimming cost V 7 bases and J 5 bases; bases outside gene matches: 7. The CDR3 has 12 residues. The germline V gene has CDR1 SQVTM and CDR2 ANQGSEA. The CDR3: CSARQGSTEAFF. Written as DNA, the CDR3 is TGCAGCGCTCGACAGGGATCTACTGAAGCTTTCTTT. Full variable domain (missing parts from reference TRBV29-1 and TRBJ1-1): SAVISQKPSRDICQRGTSLTIQCQVDSQVTMMFWYRQQPGQSLTLIATANQGSEATYESGFVIDKFPISRPNLTFSTLTVSNMSPEDSSIYLCSARQGSTEAFFGQGTRLTVV.

The rearrangement joins TRBV10-2 to TRBJ2-5; D is perhaps TRBD2 (6 bases). The CDR3 has 13 amino acids. Germline V gene lookup returns CDR1 WSHSY and CDR2 SAAADI. Trimming removed 7 bases at V and 2 bases at J, with 11 bases between. In nucleotides, the CDR3 is TGCGCCAGCATGTTCGGGGGACAAGAGACCCAGTACTTC. Its protein product is CASMFGGQETQYF.

This chain joins TRBV19 and TRBJ1-5; possible D gene TRBD1, 5 bases. The CDR3 sequence is 15 residues long. Between the trimmed V and J ends, which lost 5 bases and 9 bases, there was a span of 20 bases. CDR1 and CDR2 (germline): LNHDA, SQIVND (reference sequence). The CDR3 here is CASSLNRDYVWPQHF. DNA of the CDR3: TGTGCCAGTAGTCTCAACCGGGACTATGTCTGGCCCCAGCATTTT.

The chain combines TRBV6-1 with TRBJ1-5; D may be TRBD1 (5 bases). The germline V gene encodes CDR1 MNHNS and CDR2 SASEGT. V lost 8 bases and J 4 bases, leaving 12 bases between the germline ends. The CDR3 loop spans 13 amino acids. CDR3 in amino acids: CASDLGGNQPQHF. The CDR3 DNA reads as TGTGCCAGCGACCTGGGGGGTAATCAGCCCCAGCATTTT.

The chain recombines TRBV10-2 with TRBJ2-1; maybe TRBD2 (5 bases). CDR3 size: 14 residues. V lost 4 bases and J lost 6, with 13 bases in between. Per the germline V gene, CDR1 is WSHSY and CDR2 is SAAADI. CDR3 nucleotide sequence: TGCGCCAGCAGTGCGCCCGGGAACGGCAATGAGCAGTTCTTC. It encodes CASSAPGNGNEQFF.

This clone was found a few times. The chain links TRBV2 to TRBJ1-4; TRBD1 matches at 7 bases. V trimming: 8 bases; J trimming: 4 bases; junction bases outside the gene matches: 7. The germline V gene has CDR1 SNHLY and CDR2 FYNNEI. This CDR3 is 14 amino acids long. CDR3 coding DNA: TGTGCCAGCGCTACCCGGGACAGTAATGAAAAACTGTTTTTT. Translated, it gives CASATRDSNEKLFF.

This rearrangement joins TRBV20-1 to TRBJ1-2, with D possibly TRBD1 on 5 matching bases. Germline V lookup: CDR1 DFQATT, CDR2 SNEGSKA (reference sequence). V gave up 5 bases and J gave up 7 bases, with 11 bases separating them. CDR3 length equals 11 residues. This chain's CDR3 is CSAPQGGGYTF. The CDR3 DNA sequence: TGCAGTGCTCCCCAGGGAGGTGGCTACACCTTC.

The V call is TRBV5-6, the J call TRBJ2-7; D unclear. Germline CDR1 and CDR2: SGHDT and YYEEEE. The CDR3 is made up of 13 amino acids. With 0 bases removed from V and 3 bases from J, the gap between germline ends came to 7 bases. The CDR3 DNA reads as TGTGCCAGCAGCTTGGTCGGATACTACGAGCAGTACTTC. Its translation is CASSLVGYYEQYF.

The sample holds many counts of this clone. The chain recombines TRBV18 with TRBJ2-3; D call uncertain. The V end lost 2 bases, the J end lost 3 bases, and 12 bases lay between the germline ends. Germline V gene lookup returns CDR1 KGHSH and CDR2 LQKENI. CDR3 length: 15 residues. The CDR3 here is CASSPSASGTDTQYF. The DNA for the CDR3 is TGTGCCAGCTCACCATCGGCCAGTGGGACAGATACGCAGTATTTT.

The genes are TRBV18 and TRBJ1-5; a weak D match, TRBD1 (6 bases). The V end was cut by 1 base, the J end by 5 bases, with 12 bases between. The germline V gene has CDR1 KGHSH and CDR2 LQKENI. The length of the CDR3 is 15 residues. Here the CDR3 reads CASSPRNRADQPQHF. The CDR3 coding sequence is TGTGCCAGCTCACCACGAAACAGGGCCGATCAGCCCCAGCATTTT.

CDR3 in amino acids: CASRLRVGDRSIGAFF. The CDR3 nucleotides are TGTGCCAGCCGACTACGGGTTGGGGACAGGTCCATCGGAGCTTTCTTT. The chain links TRBV27 to TRBJ1-1, with 8 bases matching TRBD1. The CDR3 loop spans 16 amino acids. From germline, CDR1 is MNHEY and CDR2 SMNVEV (reference sequence). V shed 8 bases and J 10 bases; nucleotides not matched to a gene: 21.

The chain is built from TRBV6-6 and TRBJ2-7; D is unresolved. Germline values: CDR1 MNHNY, CDR2 SVGAGI (reference sequence). CDR3 size: 13 residues. Deletions cut 5 bases from V and 7 bases from J, with 15 bases between. The CDR3 nucleotides read TGTGCCAGCAGTAGGACCCCCGAGAGAGAGCAGTACTTC. Encoded protein: CASSRTPEREQYF.

The V and J genes are TRBV9 and TRBJ2-2; no clear D gene. Between the trimmed V and J ends, which lost 0 bases and 1 base, there was a span of 7 bases. Germline V gives CDR1 SGDLS, CDR2 YYNGEE. The CDR3 spans 15 residues. This chain's CDR3 is CASSVGMQNTGELFF. Written as DNA, the CDR3 is TGTGCCAGCAGCGTAGGAATGCAGAACACCGGGGAGCTGTTTTTT.

The chain carries TRBV2 and TRBJ2-3; D gene ambiguous. V dropped 5 bases and J dropped 0 bases, with 9 bases sitting between them. There are 14 residues in the CDR3. Germline loops: CDR1 SNHLY, CDR2 FYNNEI. CDR3 DNA: TGTGCCAGCAGTAGGGCCACTAGCACAGATACGCAGTATTTT. As protein: CASSRATSTDTQYF. Full variable domain (outside the CDR3, taken from reference TRBV2 and TRBJ2-3): EPEVTQTPSHQVTQMGQEVILRCVPISNHLYFYWYRQILGQKVEFLVSFYNNEISEKSEIFDDQFSVERPDGSNFTLKIRSTKLEDSAMYFCASSRATSTDTQYFGPGTRLTVL.

The V and J genes are TRBV5-4 and TRBJ2-2; 8 nucleotides match TRBD1. V gave up 4 bases and J gave up 5 bases; unmatched junction bases: 10. The CDR3 loop spans 16 amino acids. The germline V gene encodes CDR1 SGHNT and CDR2 YYREEE (reference sequence). The CDR3 region has the DNA TGTGCCAGCAGCCATGAGGGGACAGGTCCGACCGGGGAGCTGTTTTTT. Its protein is CASSHEGTGPTGELFF. Together with reference TRBV5-4 and TRBJ2-2, the CDR3 gives the full variable domain: ETGVTQSPTHLIKTRGQQVTLRCSSQSGHNTVSWYQQALGQGPQFIFQYYREEENGRGNFPPRFSGLQFPNYSSELNVNALELDDSALYLCASSHEGTGPTGELFFGEGSRLTVL.

This clone was counted a single time. This chain uses TRBV11-2 with TRBJ2-1; D call uncertain. V was pared by 1 base and J by 9 bases, with 16 bases between. This CDR3 is built from 15 residues. Germline CDR1 and CDR2: SGHAT and FQNNGV. CDR3 DNA: TGTGCCAGCAGCTTAGTGGTGGGTAGCTTGGGTGAGCAGTTCTTC. This sequence encodes CASSLVVGSLGEQFF.